The entry that follows covers one T cell receptor beta chain sequence. Assay used: immunoSEQ multiplex PCR; TCRdb lists only in-frame clones, some missing. Of 68,000 or so clones listed, more than 85% are singletons. The data were taken from a study of T cell clones after liver transplantation. Trimming cost V 2 bases and J 0 bases, with 11 bases left between them. The CDR3 extends over 15 amino acids. The germline V gene encodes CDR1 GTSNPN and CDR2 SVGIG (reference sequence). Sequenced here: CD4+ T cells from blood, sampled approximately 27 months after liver transplant. The clonotype was recovered from a human patient who received a liver transplant. Some of the T cells might come from the graft donor. The gene calls are TRBV30 and TRBJ1-3, with D unclear. CDR3 in amino acids: CAWSRTGSSGNTIYF. DNA for the CDR3: TGTGCCTGGAGTAGGACGGGGAGCTCTGGAAACACCATATATTTT.